Listed below are T cell receptor beta chains from one sample, sequenced in a study of T-cell memory formation after mild COVID-19. TCRdb re-analysed the 5' RACE reads in MiXCR, keeping a single row per CDR3 protein. The top ten hold roughly a quarter of the sample, which has around 90,000 distinct CDR3 sequences, 10% to 15% seen once. Material: PBMCs or a T cell subset sorted from them (not recorded which). The origin of the receptors is an adult woman who had mild COVID-19 (a few samples of this study predate the infection). Cell type and time point are not known. The CDR3 runs from the conserved cysteine through the conserved F or W. A D gene is named only where the DNA matches it firmly. Clone size is given for some rows only: seen once, a few or many times, or a class if the clone is expanded.

many	TRBV6-5	TRBJ2-7	.	CASSYSFPGLPYEQYF	TGTGCCAGCAGTTACTCTTTCCCGGGACTCCCCTACGAGCAGTACTTC
few	TRBV20-1	TRBJ2-7	TRBD2	CSASAASGRVGGSYEQYF	TGCAGTGCTAGCGCGGCTAGCGGGAGGGTTGGGGGCTCCTACGAGCAGTACTTC
few	TRBV12-3/TRBV12-4	TRBJ1-5	.	CASSLQGASNQPQHF	TGTGCCAGCAGTTTACAAGGGGCGAGCAATCAGCCCCAGCATTTT
few	TRBV4-1	TRBJ2-1	TRBD2	CASSQVQGGGRGSYNEQFF	TGCGCCAGCAGCCAAGTGCAGGGCGGGGGAAGGGGCTCCTACAATGAGCAGTTCTTC
.	TRBV16	TRBJ1-1	.	CASSPPFPENTEAFF	TGTGCCAGCAGCCCTCCTTTCCCAGAGAACACTGAAGCTTTCTTT
.	TRBV20-1	TRBJ2-1	.	CSARGVGNYNEQFF	TGCAGTGCTAGAGGGGTAGGGAACTACAATGAGCAGTTCTTC
.	TRBV5-1	TRBJ2-7	.	CASSSTLGSYEQYF	TGCGCCAGCAGCTCAACTCTTGGCTCCTACGAGCAGTACTTC
few	TRBV7-2	TRBJ2-1	TRBD1	CASSSRQGAGDEQFF	TGTGCCAGCAGCTCACGACAGGGGGCGGGGGATGAGCAGTTCTTC
few	TRBV4-2	TRBJ2-2	TRBD2	CATLGPGGKYTGELFF	TGTGCCACTCTCGGACCGGGGGGGAAGTACACCGGGGAGCTGTTTTTT
few	TRBV27	TRBJ1-5	.	CASSLSGGSSNQPQHF	TGTGCCAGCAGTTTATCCGGTGGGAGTTCCAATCAGCCCCAGCATTTT
many	TRBV7-2	TRBJ2-7	.	CASSFGLGSYEQYF	TGTGCCAGCAGCTTTGGCCTAGGGAGTTACGAGCAGTACTTC
few	TRBV7-3	TRBJ2-7	.	CASSLGHRPYEQYF	TGTGCCAGCAGCTTGGGCCATAGGCCCTACGAGCAGTACTTC
few	TRBV30	TRBJ2-7	TRBD1	CAWSPGTGSYEQYF	TGTGCCTGGAGTCCCGGGACAGGGTCCTACGAGCAGTACTTC
few	TRBV11-1	TRBJ2-1	.	CASSPDWTDRTGEQFF	TGTGCCAGCAGCCCGGACTGGACAGACAGGACGGGTGAGCAGTTCTTC
few	TRBV13	TRBJ1-1	.	CASSFMGGDTEAFF	TGTGCCAGCAGCTTCATGGGGGGTGACACTGAAGCTTTCTTT
few	TRBV9	TRBJ2-1	.	CASSEGLRTYNEQFF	TGTGCCAGCAGCGAGGGCCTCCGCACTTACAATGAGCAGTTCTTC
few	TRBV19	TRBJ2-7	.	CASNPGEGERGEQYF	TGTGCCAGTAACCCAGGGGAGGGTGAACGAGGCGAGCAGTACTTC
many	TRBV5-1	TRBJ2-3	.	CASSVRGGADTQYF	TGCGCCAGCAGCGTGCGTGGGGGCGCAGATACGCAGTATTTT
.	TRBV7-9	TRBJ1-2	.	CASSLAVSGAVYGYTF	TGTGCCAGCAGCTTAGCGGTATCAGGGGCGGTCTATGGCTACACCTTC
many	TRBV5-6	TRBJ2-1	.	CASSPPGYNEQFF	TGTGCCAGCAGCCCCCCGGGGTACAATGAGCAGTTCTTC
.	TRBV7-6	TRBJ2-2	.	CASSSPQRELFF	TGTGCCAGCAGCTCACCTCAAAGGGAGCTGTTTTTT
few	TRBV29-1	TRBJ2-3	TRBD1	CSTGGRDITDTQYF	TGCAGCACAGGGGGCCGGGACATCACAGATACGCAGTATTTT